This TCR beta chain was recorded in a study of breast tumors, draining lymph nodes, adjacent tissues. The CDR3 runs 14 residues. The germline CDR1 and CDR2 sequences are SGHTA and FQGTGA. TCRdb reprocessed the multiplex PCR reads via MiXCR and lists one record per CDR3 protein. The repertoire holds about 270,000 distinct CDR3 sequences, with around 31% as singletons. Notes on this clonotype: Antigen: not known. A read error may explain this, as a much larger clone is one base away.

Points from the study as a whole: Tumor and nontumor repertoires were significantly more similar in luminal-like than in basal-like breast cancer. Tumors had less TCR diversity than lymph nodes, more than nontumor tissue.

Breast cancer patients provided tissue from their axillary draining lymph nodes. Material: axillary lymph node tissue. The sequence came from a female donor with breast cancer. Some clones in this sample may be carry-over from other donors' samples. The chain is built from TRBV7-3 and TRBJ2-5; D uncertain. The CDR3, as DNA: TGCGCCAGCAGCTTCGGCAGTAGGTCAAAGACCCAGTACTTC. Translating gives CASSFGSRSKTQYF.